This T cell receptor beta chain was found in a study of response to subunit inactivated influenza vaccine. Study conclusions and caveats: Few additional T cells are recruited per seasonal influenza vaccination, authors suggested.

The V gene lost 3 bases and the J gene lost 5 bases, with 10 bases spanning the gap. Germline loops: CDR1 LGHNA, CDR2 YSLEER. The CDR3 extends over 13 amino acids. TCRdb reprocessed the RT-PCR reads via MiXCR and lists one record per CDR3 protein. There are approximately 700,000 distinct CDR3 sequences in the sample; around 16% occur only once, and approximately 10% lies in the top ten. The table lists this clonotype with a few counts. Its specificity is unknown. Source: PBMCs from blood, taken approximately 12 days after vaccination. The rearrangement links TRBV4-3 to TRBJ1-1, with D perhaps TRBD1 (6 bases). This TCR derives from a man aged 45 to 65 who received an inactivated influenza vaccine. The CDR3 sequence: CASSQIRGTEAFF. CDR3 in DNA: TGCGCCAGCAGCCAGATCAGGGGAACTGAAGCTTTCTTT.